Shown below are 3 T cell receptor beta chains from a single sample sequenced in a study of a mutant IDH1 vaccine in newly diagnosed glioma. The method was immunoSEQ multiplex PCR; TCRdb's version includes in-frame clones alone and lacks a portion of them. This sample yields roughly 70,000 clones, of which around 85% are seen a single time; around 3% belongs to the top ten. Time point described: baseline, week 1 (first vaccination visit). Treatment: pre-vaccination baseline after standard-of-care therapy. The starting material was PBMCs, obtained from a glioma patient treated with radiotherapy, temozolomide or both. These receptors all come from a man under 40 with glioma.

J is TRBJ2-2 and V is TRBV6-5, with D tentatively TRBD1 or TRBD2 (5 bases each). Germline assignment: CDR1 MNHEY and CDR2 SVGAGI. V was pared by 0 bases and J by 7 bases, with 15 bases between. The CDR3 has 16 residues. The CDR3 nucleotides read TGTGCCAGCAGTTACTCCCGGGACCCTCGCGGCGGGGAGCTGTTTTTT. Its translation is CASSYSRDPRGGELFF.

The rearrangement links TRBV4-1 to TRBJ2-1; D is undetermined. The germline V gene encodes CDR1 MGHRA and CDR2 YSYEKL. The V and J ends lost 1 base and 10 bases respectively, with 5 bases between them. The CDR3 has 11 residues. As DNA, the CDR3 is TGCGCCAGCAGCCAAGTGTCCGAGCAGTTCTTC. Protein: CASSQVSEQFF.

The chain joins TRBV4-2 to TRBJ2-7; 16 nucleotides match TRBD2. The length of the CDR3 is 18 residues. Germline CDR1 and CDR2: LGHNA and YNFKEQ. V was clipped by 0 bases and J by 6 bases; unmatched bases: 8. This chain's CDR3 is CASSQDGTSGGAILEQYF. CDR3 in DNA: TGTGCCAGCAGCCAAGACGGGACTAGCGGGGGGGCAATCCTCGAGCAGTACTTC.